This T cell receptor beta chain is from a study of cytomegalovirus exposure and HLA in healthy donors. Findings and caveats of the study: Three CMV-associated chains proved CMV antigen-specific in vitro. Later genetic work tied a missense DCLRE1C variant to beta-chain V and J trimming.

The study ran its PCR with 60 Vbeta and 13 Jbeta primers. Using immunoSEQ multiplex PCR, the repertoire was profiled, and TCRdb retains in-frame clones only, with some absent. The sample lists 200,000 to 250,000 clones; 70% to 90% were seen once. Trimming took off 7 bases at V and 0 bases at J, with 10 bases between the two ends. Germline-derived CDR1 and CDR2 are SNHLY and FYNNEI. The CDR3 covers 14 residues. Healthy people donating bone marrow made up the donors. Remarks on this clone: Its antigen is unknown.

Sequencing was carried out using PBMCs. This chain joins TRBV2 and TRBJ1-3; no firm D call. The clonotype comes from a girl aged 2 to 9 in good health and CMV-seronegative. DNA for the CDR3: TGTGCCAGCATAGGTAGGAGCTCTGGAAACACCATATATTTT. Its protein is CASIGRSSGNTIYF.